A few counts support the clone carrying this T cell receptor beta chain. The sample is drawn from a study of T cells after yellow fever vaccination. TCRdb recomputed calls from the 5' RACE reads with MiXCR, one row per CDR3 protein. The sample consists of roughly 250,000 distinct CDR3 sequences, 10% to 15% of them appearing once. The ends were cut back, 5 bases at V and 0 bases at J, with 11 bases in the middle. The germline V gene has CDR1 SGHTA and CDR2 FQGTGA. CDR3 size: 15 residues. Sequenced here: CD4+ T cells sorted from PBMCs, sampled 45 days after the yellow fever booster vaccination. This sequence joins TRBV7-3 and TRBJ2-1; tentatively, D is TRBD2 (6 bases). The receptor was derived from a man between 25 and 39 years old who received the YFV17D yellow fever vaccine. The CDR3: CASSRDWSSYNEQFF. The CDR3 nucleotides are TGTGCCAGCAGCAGGGACTGGAGCTCCTACAATGAGCAGTTCTTC.